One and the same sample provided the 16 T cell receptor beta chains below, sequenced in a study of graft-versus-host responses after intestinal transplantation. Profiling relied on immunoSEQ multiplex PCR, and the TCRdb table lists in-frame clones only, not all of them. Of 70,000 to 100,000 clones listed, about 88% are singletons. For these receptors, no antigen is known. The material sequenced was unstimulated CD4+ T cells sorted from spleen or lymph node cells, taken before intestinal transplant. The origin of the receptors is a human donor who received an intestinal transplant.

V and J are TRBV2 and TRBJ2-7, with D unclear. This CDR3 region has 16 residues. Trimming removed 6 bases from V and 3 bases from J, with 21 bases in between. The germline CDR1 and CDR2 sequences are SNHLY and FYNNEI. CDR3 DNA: TGTGCCAGCAGCTATACCCGGGTATTTAGAGGCTACGAGCAGTACTTC. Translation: CASSYTRVFRGYEQYF.

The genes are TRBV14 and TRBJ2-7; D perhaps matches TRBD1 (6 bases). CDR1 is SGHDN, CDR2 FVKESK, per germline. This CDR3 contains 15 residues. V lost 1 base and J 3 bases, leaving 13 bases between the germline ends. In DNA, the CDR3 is TGTGCCAGCAGCCAAGGTCAGGGGACCGTCTACGAGCAGTACTTC. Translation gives CASSQGQGTVYEQYF.

The CDR3 DNA follows: TGCAGCGTTGAATTCAGGGGTTCGAACACCGGGGAGCTGTTTTTT. It translates to CSVEFRGSNTGELFF. The V and J genes are TRBV29-1 and TRBJ2-2; TRBD1 is a possible D gene (6 bases). V was pared by 2 bases and J by 0 bases, with 10 bases between. CDR1 SQVTM and CDR2 ANQGSEA come from the germline V gene. This CDR3 comprises 15 residues.

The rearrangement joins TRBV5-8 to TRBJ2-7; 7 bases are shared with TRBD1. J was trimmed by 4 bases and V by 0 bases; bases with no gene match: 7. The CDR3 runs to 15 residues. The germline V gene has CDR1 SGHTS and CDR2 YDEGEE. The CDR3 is CASSLALNRGYEQYF. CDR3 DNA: TGTGCCAGCAGCTTGGCCCTGAACAGGGGATACGAGCAGTACTTC.

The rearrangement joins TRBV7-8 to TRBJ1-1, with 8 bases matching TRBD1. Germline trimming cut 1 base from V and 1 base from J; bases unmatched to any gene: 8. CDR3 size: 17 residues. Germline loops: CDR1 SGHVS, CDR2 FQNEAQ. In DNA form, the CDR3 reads TGTGCCAGCAGCTTAGGGACAGGGTCTAGGAAGAACACTGAAGCTTTCTTT. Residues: CASSLGTGSRKNTEAFF.

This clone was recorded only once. CDR3 amino acids: CASSPGRRTSGYEQYF. The CDR3 DNA follows: TGTGCCAGCAGCCCCGGACGCAGGACTAGCGGCTACGAGCAGTACTTC. This chain links TRBV5-8 with TRBJ2-7; 10 bases agree with TRBD2. CDR1 and CDR2 (germline): SGHTS, YDEGEE. This CDR3 has 16 residues. V shed 4 bases, J shed 3 bases, and the junction held 10 bases outside the gene matches.

The CDR3: CASRREQEGKLFF. The CDR3 DNA is TGTGCCAGCAGGCGGGAACAGGAGGGAAAACTGTTTTTT. The chain joins TRBV2 to TRBJ1-4, with D possibly TRBD1 on 5 matching bases. V dropped 6 bases and J dropped 10 bases, with 15 bases sitting between them. Germline V CDR1 and CDR2: SNHLY, FYNNEI. The CDR3 runs to 13 residues. The full variable domain, with the rest looked up from reference TRBV2 and TRBJ1-4, is EPEVTQTPSHQVTQMGQEVILRCVPISNHLYFYWYRQILGQKVEFLVSFYNNEISEKSEIFDDQFSVERPDGSNFTLKIRSTKLEDSAMYFCASRREQEGKLFFGSGTQLSVL.

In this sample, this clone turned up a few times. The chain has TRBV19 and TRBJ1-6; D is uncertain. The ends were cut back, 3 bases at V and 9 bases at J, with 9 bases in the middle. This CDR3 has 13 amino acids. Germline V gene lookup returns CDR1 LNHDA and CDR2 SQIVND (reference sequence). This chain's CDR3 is CASSIDSRSPLHF. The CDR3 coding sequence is TGTGCCAGTAGTATCGATTCGCGTTCACCCCTCCACTTT.

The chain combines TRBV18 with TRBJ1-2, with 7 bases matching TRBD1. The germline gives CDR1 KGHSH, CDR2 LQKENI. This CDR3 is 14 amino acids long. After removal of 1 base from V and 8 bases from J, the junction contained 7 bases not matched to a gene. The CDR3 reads CASSPLAQGDGYTF. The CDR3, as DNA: TGTGCCAGCTCACCACTTGCTCAGGGGGACGGCTACACCTTC.

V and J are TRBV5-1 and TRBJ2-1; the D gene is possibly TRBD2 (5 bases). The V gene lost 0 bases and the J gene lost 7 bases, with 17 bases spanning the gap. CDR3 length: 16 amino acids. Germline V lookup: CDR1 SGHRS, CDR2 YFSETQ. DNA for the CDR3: TGCGCCAGCAGCTTGGACGGACCATTCAGAGGGAATGAGCAGTTCTTC. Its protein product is CASSLDGPFRGNEQFF.

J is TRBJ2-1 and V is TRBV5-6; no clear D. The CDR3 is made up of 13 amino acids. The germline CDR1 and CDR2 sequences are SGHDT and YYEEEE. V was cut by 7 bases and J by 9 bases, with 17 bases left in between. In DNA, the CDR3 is TGTGCCAGCGCCCTGGCAGGTGTTCTTGAGCAGTTCTTC. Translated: CASALAGVLEQFF.

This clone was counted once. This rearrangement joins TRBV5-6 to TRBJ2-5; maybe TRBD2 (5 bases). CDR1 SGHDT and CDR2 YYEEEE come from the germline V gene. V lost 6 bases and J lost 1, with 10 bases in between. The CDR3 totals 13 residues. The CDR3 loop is CASTFGVQETQYF. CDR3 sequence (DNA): TGTGCCAGCACCTTCGGGGTCCAAGAGACCCAGTACTTC.

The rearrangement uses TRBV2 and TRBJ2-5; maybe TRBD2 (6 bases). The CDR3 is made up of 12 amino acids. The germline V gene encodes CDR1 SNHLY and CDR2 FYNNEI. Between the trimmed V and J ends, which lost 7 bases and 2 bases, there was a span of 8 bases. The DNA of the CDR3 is TGTGCCAGCACGGCGGGGCAAGAGACCCAGTACTTC. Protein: CASTAGQETQYF.

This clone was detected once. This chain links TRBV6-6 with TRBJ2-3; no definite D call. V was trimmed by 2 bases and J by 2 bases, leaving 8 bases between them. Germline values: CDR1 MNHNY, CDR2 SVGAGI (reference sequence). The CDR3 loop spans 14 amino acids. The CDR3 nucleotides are TGTGCCAGCAGTTACCAATCCAACACAGATACGCAGTATTTT. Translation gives CASSYQSNTDTQYF.

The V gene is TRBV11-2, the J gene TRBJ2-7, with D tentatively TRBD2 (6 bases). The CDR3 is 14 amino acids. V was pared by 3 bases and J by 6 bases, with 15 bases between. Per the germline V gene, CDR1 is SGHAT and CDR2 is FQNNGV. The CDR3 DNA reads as TGTGCCAGCAGCTTCGGGGGTAAAGGGACCGAGCAGTACTTC. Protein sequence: CASSFGGKGTEQYF. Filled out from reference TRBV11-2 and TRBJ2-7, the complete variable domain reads EAGVAQSPRYKIIEKRQSVAFWCNPISGHATLYWYQQILGQGPKLLIQFQNNGVVDDSQLPKDRFSAERLKGVDSTLKIQPAKLEDSAVYLCASSFGGKGTEQYFGPGTRLTVT.

CDR3 in DNA: TGTGCCAGCAGTGAAACCGGGCAGGGGGCCGAGACCCAGTACTTC. Protein: CASSETGQGAETQYF. V gene TRBV6-1 combines with J gene TRBJ2-5; the match to TRBD1 covers 8 bases. The junction had 7 bases not matched to a gene; V was cut back by 2 bases and J by 5 bases. CDR3 length equals 15 residues. CDR1 MNHNS and CDR2 SASEGT come from the germline V gene.